This TCR beta chain was found in a study of CD8 T cells in cerebrospinal fluid in Alzheimer's disease. The CDR3 is 14 amino acids. CDR1 and CDR2 from the germline V gene are MNHEY and SVGEGT. Its frequency marks this clonotype as medium-sized. TCRdb re-analyzed the 10x single-cell sequencing reads; it lists each CDR3 protein once, without DNA. The listing contains around 850 distinct CDR3 sequences. The chain joins TRBV6-2 or TRBV6-3 to TRBJ2-5. The TCR originated in a human donor with Parkinson's disease. Material: cerebrospinal fluid. CDR3: CASSYINPQETQYF.